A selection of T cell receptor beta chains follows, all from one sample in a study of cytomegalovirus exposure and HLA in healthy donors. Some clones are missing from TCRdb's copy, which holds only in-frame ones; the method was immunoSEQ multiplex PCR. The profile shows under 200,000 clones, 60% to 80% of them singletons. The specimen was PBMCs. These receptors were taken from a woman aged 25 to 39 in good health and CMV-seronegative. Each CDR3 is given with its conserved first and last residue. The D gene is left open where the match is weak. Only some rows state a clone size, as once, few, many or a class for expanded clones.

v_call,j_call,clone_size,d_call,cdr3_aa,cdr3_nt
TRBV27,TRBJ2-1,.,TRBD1,CASSLRSTGVDEQFF,TGTGCCAGCAGTTTAAGGTCGACAGGGGTGGATGAGCAGTTCTTC
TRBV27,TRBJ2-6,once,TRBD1,CASRGFMGQGFGANVLTF,TGTGCCAGCAGAGGCTTTATGGGACAGGGATTTGGGGCCAACGTCCTGACTTTC
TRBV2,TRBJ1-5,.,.,CATSGNPNQPQHF,TGTGCCACCTCAGGGAACCCGAATCAGCCCCAGCATTTT
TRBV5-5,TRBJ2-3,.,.,CASSLGRITDTQYF,TGTGCCAGCAGCTTGGGCAGGATCACAGATACGCAGTATTTT
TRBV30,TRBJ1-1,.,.,CAWSVSRATEAFF,TGTGCCTGGAGTGTATCCAGGGCCACTGAAGCTTTCTTT
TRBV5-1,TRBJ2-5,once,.,CASSLGHGETQYF,TGCGCCAGCAGCTTGGGTCACGGGGAGACCCAGTACTTC
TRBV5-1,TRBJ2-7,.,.,CASSPDREVEYF,TGCGCCAGCAGCCCGGACAGAGAGGTTGAGTACTTC
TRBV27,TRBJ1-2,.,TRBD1,CASSDRGRNGYTF,TGTGCCAGCAGTGACAGGGGGCGGAATGGCTACACCTTC
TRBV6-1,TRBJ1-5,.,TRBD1,CASSEAVRTGKVDRHF,TGTGCCAGCAGTGAAGCGGTTCGGACAGGGAAGGTTGATAGGCATTTT
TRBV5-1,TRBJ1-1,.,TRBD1,CASSLGQGLQAFF,TGCGCCAGCAGCTTGGGACAGGGGTTACAAGCTTTCTTT
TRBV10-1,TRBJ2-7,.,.,CAIERTDPYEQYF,TGCGCCATAGAACGGACAGATCCCTACGAGCAGTACTTC
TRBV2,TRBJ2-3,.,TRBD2,CASSNSGTSGGTDTQYF,TGTGCCAGCAGTAACTCCGGGACTAGCGGGGGCACAGATACGCAGTATTTT
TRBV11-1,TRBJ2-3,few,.,CASSLVGGTVGDTQYF,TGTGCCAGCAGCTTAGTAGGAGGGACAGTCGGGGATACGCAGTATTTT
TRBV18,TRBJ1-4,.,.,CASSGHPNEKLFF,TGTGCCAGCTCCGGTCACCCTAATGAAAAACTGTTTTTT
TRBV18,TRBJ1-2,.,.,CASSPAVYGYTF,TGTGCCAGCTCACCGGCAGTCTATGGCTACACCTTC
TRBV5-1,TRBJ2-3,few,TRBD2,CASSLGTSGSADTQYF,TGCGCCAGCAGCCTGGGGACTAGCGGGAGTGCAGATACGCAGTATTTT
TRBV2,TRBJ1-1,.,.,CASRGQLNTEAFF,TGTGCCAGCAGGGGGCAATTGAACACTGAAGCTTTCTTT
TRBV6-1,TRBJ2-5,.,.,CASSDLAGYSQETQYF,TGTGCCAGCAGTGATCTCGCGGGCTACTCCCAAGAGACCCAGTACTTC
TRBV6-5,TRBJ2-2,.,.,CASSYLDRLNTGELFF,TGTGCCAGCAGTTACCTGGACAGACTCAACACCGGGGAGCTGTTTTTT
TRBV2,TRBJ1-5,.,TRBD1,CATSAEAGGSQPQHF,TGTGCCACCTCGGCAGAGGCAGGGGGCAGTCAGCCCCAGCATTTT
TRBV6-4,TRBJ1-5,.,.,CASSYRYIREGSNQPQHF,TGTGCCAGCAGTTACAGGTATATAAGGGAGGGGAGCAATCAGCCCCAGCATTTT
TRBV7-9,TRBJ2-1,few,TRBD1,CASSSQGAHIYNEQFF,TGTGCCAGCAGCTCACAGGGGGCGCACATCTACAATGAGCAGTTCTTC
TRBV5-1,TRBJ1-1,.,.,CASSPEGYYTEAFF,TGCGCCAGCAGCCCGGAGGGGTACTACACTGAAGCTTTCTTT
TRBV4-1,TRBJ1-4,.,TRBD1,CASSQDDRGVRKLFF,TGCGCCAGCAGCCAAGATGACAGGGGAGTGAGAAAACTGTTTTTT
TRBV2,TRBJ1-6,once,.,CASMGQASSYNSPLHF,TGTGCCAGCATGGGGCAGGCGAGCTCCTATAATTCACCCCTCCACTTT
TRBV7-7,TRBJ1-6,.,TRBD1,CASSWDRSGNSPLHF,TGTGCCAGCAGTTGGGACAGATCTGGGAATTCACCCCTCCACTTT
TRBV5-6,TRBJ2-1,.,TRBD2,CASSPRLAGGFNEQFF,TGTGCCAGCAGCCCAAGACTAGCGGGGGGGTTTAATGAGCAGTTCTTC
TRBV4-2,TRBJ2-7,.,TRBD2,CASSQGPPAAGVYEQYF,TGTGCCAGCAGCCAAGGGCCCCCGGCAGCGGGAGTTTACGAGCAGTACTTC
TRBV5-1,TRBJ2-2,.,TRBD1,CASSLTGQGSVGELFF,TGCGCCAGCAGCTTGACCGGACAGGGATCGGTCGGGGAGCTGTTTTTT
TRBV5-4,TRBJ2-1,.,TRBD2,CASSSGGLAGGDEQFF,TGTGCCAGCAGCTCCGGGGGACTAGCGGGTGGGGATGAGCAGTTCTTC
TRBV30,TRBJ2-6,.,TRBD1,CAWETGAGANVLTF,TGTGCCTGGGAAACAGGGGCTGGGGCCAACGTCCTGACTTTC
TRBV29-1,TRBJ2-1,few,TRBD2,CSVVGGESVNEQFF,TGCAGCGTTGTGGGGGGGGAATCCGTAAATGAGCAGTTCTTC
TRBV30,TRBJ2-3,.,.,CAWTWRGGADTQYF,TGTGCCTGGACCTGGCGGGGTGGAGCAGATACGCAGTATTTT
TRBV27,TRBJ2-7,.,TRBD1,CASSLWDRGEQYF,TGTGCCAGCAGTTTATGGGACAGGGGCGAGCAGTACTTC
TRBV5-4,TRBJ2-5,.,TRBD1,CASSLADRTKETQYF,TGTGCCAGCAGCTTGGCGGACAGGACAAAAGAGACCCAGTACTTC
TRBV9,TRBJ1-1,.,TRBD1,CASSLSGQGSTEAFF,TGTGCCAGCAGCCTCTCGGGACAGGGGTCCACTGAAGCTTTCTTT
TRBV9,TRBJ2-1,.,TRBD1,CASSAWTGGRDEQFF,TGTGCCAGCAGCGCCTGGACAGGGGGACGGGATGAGCAGTTCTTC
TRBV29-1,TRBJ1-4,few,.,CSVRGGSFNEKLFF,TGCAGCGTCCGGGGGGGCAGCTTTAATGAAAAACTGTTTTTT
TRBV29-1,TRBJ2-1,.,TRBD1,CSVAGLTGERYNEQFF,TGCAGCGTGGCGGGCTTGACAGGGGAAAGATACAATGAGCAGTTCTTC
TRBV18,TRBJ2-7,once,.,CASADFDSYEQYF,TGTGCCAGCGCCGATTTCGACAGCTACGAGCAGTACTTC
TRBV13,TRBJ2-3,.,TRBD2,CASSLTRGGLDTQYF,TGTGCCAGCAGCTTAACCCGGGGGGGCCTAGATACGCAGTATTTT
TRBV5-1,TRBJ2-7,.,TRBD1,CASSSPGTDVKGNSEQYF,TGCGCCAGCAGCTCCCCAGGGACAGATGTTAAGGGGAATTCCGAGCAGTACTTC
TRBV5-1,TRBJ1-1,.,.,CASSPGGTPLNTEAFF,TGCGCCAGCAGCCCGGGAGGTACGCCCCTGAACACTGAAGCTTTCTTT
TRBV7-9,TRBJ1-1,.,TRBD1,CASSRDSPEAFF,TGTGCCAGCAGCCGGGACAGCCCCGAAGCTTTCTTT
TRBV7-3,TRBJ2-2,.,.,CASSLTRNTGELFF,TGTGCCAGCAGCTTAACCAGGAACACCGGGGAGCTGTTTTTT
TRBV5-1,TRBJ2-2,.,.,CASSFRDRGNTGELFF,TGCGCCAGCAGCTTCCGTGACAGAGGGAACACCGGGGAGCTGTTTTTT
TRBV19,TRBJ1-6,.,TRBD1,CASSPRQGGLEPLHF,TGTGCCAGTAGTCCCCGACAGGGAGGCTTAGAACCCCTCCACTTT
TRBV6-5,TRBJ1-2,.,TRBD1,CASSYPTGQNGYTF,TGTGCCAGCAGTTACCCGACAGGGCAGAATGGCTACACCTTC